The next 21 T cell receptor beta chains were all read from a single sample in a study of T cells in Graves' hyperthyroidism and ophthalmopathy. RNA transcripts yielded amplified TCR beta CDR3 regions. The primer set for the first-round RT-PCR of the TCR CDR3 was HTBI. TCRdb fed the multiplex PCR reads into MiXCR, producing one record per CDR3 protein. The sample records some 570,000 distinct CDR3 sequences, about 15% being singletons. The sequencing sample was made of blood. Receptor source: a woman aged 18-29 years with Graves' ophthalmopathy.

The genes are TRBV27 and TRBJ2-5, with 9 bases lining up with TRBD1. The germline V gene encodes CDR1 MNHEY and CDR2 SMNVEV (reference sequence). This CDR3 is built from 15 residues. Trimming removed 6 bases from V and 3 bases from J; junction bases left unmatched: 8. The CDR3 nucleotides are TGTGCCAGCAGGGCCCGGGACAGGGTAGAAGAGACCCAGTACTTC. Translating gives CASRARDRVEETQYF.

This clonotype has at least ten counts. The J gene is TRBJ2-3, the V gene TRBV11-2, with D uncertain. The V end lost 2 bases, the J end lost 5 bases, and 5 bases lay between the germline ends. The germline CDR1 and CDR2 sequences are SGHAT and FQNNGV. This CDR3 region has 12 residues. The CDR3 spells CASSLFGDTQYF. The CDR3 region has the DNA TGTGCCAGCAGCTTATTCGGAGATACGCAGTATTTT.

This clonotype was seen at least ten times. The chain's CDR3 is CASSVRGVGTEAFF. The CDR3 bases are TGCGCCAGCAGCGTGAGGGGGGTCGGTACTGAAGCTTTCTTT. The chain employs TRBV5-1 and TRBJ1-1; TRBD1 is a possible D gene (6 bases). V gave up 4 bases and J gave up 5 bases, with 15 bases separating them. Germline CDR1 is SGHRS and CDR2 is YFSETQ. This CDR3 is built from 14 residues.

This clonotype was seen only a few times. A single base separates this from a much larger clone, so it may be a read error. This CDR3 is CASGLQGTQYF. The CDR3 bases are TGTGCCAGCGGACTTCAAGGGACCCAGTACTTC. The genes are TRBV7-2 and TRBJ2-5; TRBD2 is a possible D gene (5 bases). Germline V lookup: CDR1 SGHTA, CDR2 FQGNSA. CDR3 length equals 11 residues.

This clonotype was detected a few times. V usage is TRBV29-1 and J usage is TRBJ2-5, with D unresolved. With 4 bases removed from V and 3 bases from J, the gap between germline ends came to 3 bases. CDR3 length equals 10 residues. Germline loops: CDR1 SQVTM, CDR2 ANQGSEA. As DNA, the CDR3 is TGCAGCGTTGCCAAAGAGACCCAGTACTTC. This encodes CSVAKETQYF.

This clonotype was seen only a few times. CDR3 residues: CASSVTSGRATETQYF. The CDR3 DNA reads as TGCGCCAGCAGCGTGACTAGCGGGAGGGCCACAGAGACCCAGTACTTC. The chain recombines TRBV5-1 with TRBJ2-5, with TRBD2 matching over 14 bases. V gave up 4 bases and J gave up 4 bases; unmatched junction bases: 6. The CDR3 covers 16 residues. Germline CDR1 SGHRS, CDR2 YFSETQ.

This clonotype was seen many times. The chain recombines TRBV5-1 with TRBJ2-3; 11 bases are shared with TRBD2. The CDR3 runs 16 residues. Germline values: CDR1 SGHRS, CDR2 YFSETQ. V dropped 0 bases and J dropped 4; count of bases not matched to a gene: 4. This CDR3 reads CASSLAVAGGSDTQYF. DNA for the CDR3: TGCGCCAGCAGCTTGGCGGTAGCGGGGGGGTCAGATACGCAGTATTTT.

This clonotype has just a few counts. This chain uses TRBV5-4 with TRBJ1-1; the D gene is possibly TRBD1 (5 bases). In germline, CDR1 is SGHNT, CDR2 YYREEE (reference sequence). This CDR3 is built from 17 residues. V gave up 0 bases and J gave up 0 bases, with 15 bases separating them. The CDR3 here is CASSLGTAIGVNTEAFF. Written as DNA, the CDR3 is TGTGCCAGCAGCTTGGGGACTGCAATAGGGGTGAACACTGAAGCTTTCTTT.

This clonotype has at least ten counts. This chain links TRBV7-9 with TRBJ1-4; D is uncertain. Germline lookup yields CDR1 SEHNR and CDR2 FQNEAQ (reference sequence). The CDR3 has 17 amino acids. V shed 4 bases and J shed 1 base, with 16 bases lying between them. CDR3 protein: CASSSSSSGVTNEKLFF. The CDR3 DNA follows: TGTGCCAGCAGCTCCTCATCGTCGGGAGTAACTAATGAAAAACTGTTTTTT.

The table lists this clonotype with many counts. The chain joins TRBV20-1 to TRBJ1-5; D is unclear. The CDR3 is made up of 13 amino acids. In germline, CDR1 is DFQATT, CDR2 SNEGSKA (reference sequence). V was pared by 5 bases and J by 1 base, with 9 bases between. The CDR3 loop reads CSAGRASNQPQHF. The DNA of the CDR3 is TGCAGTGCTGGCCGGGCGAGCAATCAGCCCCAGCATTTT.

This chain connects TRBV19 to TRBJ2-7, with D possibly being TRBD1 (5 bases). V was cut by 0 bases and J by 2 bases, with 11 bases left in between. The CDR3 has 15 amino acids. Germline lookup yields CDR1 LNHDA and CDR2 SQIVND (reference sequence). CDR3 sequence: CASSIDSRATYEQYF. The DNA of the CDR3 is TGTGCCAGTAGTATAGACAGCAGGGCAACCTACGAGCAGTACTTC.

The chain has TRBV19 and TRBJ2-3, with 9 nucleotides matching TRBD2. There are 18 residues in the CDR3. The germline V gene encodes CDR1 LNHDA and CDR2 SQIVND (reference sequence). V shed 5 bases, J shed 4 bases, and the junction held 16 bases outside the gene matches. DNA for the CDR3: TGTGCCAGTAGTTTCCGGGGCGGGAGGGGGAAGGCGGCAGATACGCAGTATTTT. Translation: CASSFRGGRGKAADTQYF. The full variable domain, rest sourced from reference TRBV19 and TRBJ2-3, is DGGITQSPKYLFRKEGQNVTLSCEQNLNHDAMYWYRQDPGQGLRLIYYSQIVNDFQKGDIAEGYSVSREKKESFPLTVTSAQKNPTAFYLCASSFRGGRGKAADTQYFGPGTRLTVL.

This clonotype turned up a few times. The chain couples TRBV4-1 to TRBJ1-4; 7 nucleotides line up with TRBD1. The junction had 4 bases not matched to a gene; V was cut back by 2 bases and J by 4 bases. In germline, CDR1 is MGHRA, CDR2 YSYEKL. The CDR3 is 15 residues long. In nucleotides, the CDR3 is TGCGCCAGCAGCCAATCGGACAGGAATAATGAAAAACTGTTTTTT. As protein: CASSQSDRNNEKLFF.

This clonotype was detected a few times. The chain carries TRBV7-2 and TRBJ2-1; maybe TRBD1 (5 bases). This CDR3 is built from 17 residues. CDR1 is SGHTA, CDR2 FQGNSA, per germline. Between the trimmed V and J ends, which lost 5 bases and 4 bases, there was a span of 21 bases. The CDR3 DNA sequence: TGTGCCAGCAGCACCCGGACACTTACCGAAGGATACAATGAGCAGTTCTTC. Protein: CASSTRTLTEGYNEQFF.

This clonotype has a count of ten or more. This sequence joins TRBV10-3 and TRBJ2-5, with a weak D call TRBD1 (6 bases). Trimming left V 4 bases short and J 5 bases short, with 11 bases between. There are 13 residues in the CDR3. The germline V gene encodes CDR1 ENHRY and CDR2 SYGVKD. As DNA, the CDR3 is TGTGCCATCAGTGTTACAGGGTGGGAGACCCAGTACTTC. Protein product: CAISVTGWETQYF.

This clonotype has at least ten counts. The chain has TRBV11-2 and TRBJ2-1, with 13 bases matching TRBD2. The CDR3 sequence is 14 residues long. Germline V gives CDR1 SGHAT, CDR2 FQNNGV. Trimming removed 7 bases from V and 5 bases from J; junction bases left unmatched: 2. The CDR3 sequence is CASNGLAGDNEQFF. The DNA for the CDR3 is TGTGCCAGCAACGGACTAGCGGGAGACAATGAGCAGTTCTTC. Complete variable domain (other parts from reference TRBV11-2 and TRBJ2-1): EAGVAQSPRYKIIEKRQSVAFWCNPISGHATLYWYQQILGQGPKLLIQFQNNGVVDDSQLPKDRFSAERLKGVDSTLKIQPAKLEDSAVYLCASNGLAGDNEQFFGPGTRLTVL.

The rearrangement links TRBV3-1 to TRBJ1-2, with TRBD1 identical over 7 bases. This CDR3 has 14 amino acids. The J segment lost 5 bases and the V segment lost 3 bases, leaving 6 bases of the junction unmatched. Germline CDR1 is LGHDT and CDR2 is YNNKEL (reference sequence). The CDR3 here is CASSHPDRVYGYTF. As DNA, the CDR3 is TGTGCCAGCAGCCATCCCGACAGGGTTTATGGCTACACCTTC.

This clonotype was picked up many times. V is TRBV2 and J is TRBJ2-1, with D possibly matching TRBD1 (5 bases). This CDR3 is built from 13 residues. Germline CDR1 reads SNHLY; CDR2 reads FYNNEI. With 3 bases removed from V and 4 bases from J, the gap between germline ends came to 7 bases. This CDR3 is CASSDRQYNEQFF. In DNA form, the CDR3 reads TGTGCCAGCAGTGACAGACAGTACAATGAGCAGTTCTTC.

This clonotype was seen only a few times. CDR3 region: CATSREEAGELFF. The CDR3 DNA sequence: TGTGCCACCAGCAGAGAGGAGGCCGGGGAGCTGTTTTTT. The genes are TRBV15 and TRBJ2-2; possible D gene TRBD2, 5 bases. Trimming took off 0 bases at V and 6 bases at J, with 5 bases between the two ends. Germline CDR1 and CDR2: LNHNV and YYDKDF (reference sequence). The CDR3 totals 13 residues.

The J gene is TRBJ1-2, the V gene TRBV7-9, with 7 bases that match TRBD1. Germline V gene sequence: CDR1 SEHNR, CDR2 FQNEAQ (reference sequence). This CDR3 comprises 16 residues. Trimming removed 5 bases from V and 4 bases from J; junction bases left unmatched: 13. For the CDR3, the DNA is TGTGCCAGCAGCCCCTCCGACAGGGCTGAGGGCTATGGCTACACCTTC. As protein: CASSPSDRAEGYGYTF.

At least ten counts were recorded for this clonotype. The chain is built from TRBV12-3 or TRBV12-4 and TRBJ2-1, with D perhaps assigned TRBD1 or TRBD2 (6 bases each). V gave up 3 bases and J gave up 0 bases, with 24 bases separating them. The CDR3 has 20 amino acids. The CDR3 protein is CASSLKGWAGHYRSYNEQFF. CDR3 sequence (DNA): TGTGCCAGCAGTTTGAAGGGGTGGGCGGGACACTATCGCTCCTACAATGAGCAGTTCTTC.